Each of the 17 T cell receptor beta chains below was sequenced from the same sample in a study of blood T cells in healthy people across ages. A sample-barcoded 5' primer and a J-beta primer mix were used in a second PCR of about 7 to 11 cycles. TCRdb passed the 5' RACE reads through MiXCR, listing each CDR3 protein once. This table holds 650,000 to 700,000 distinct CDR3 sequences, 40% to 65% found once. The specimen sequenced was blood. Receptor source: a woman of 80 years or more in good health.

The chain has TRBV4-2 and TRBJ1-1, with 9 bases lining up with TRBD1. V lost 1 base, J lost 1 base, and 4 bases stayed unmatched. The length of the CDR3 is 16 residues. Per the germline V gene, CDR1 is LGHNA and CDR2 is YNFKEQ. This CDR3 is CASSQGATGGNTEAFF. CDR3 bases: TGTGCCAGCAGCCAAGGGGCGACAGGGGGGAACACTGAAGCTTTCTTT.

Note on this clonotype: A much larger clone sits a single nucleotide away, making a read error possible. The J gene is TRBJ2-3, the V gene TRBV29-1; a weak D match, TRBD2 (6 bases). Germline assignment: CDR1 SQVTM and CDR2 ANQGSEA. This CDR3 has 13 residues. The CDR3 sequence is CSVDGVAADTRYF. In DNA, the CDR3 is TGCAGCGTTGATGGGGTAGCGGCAGATACGCGGTATTTT.

This chain connects TRBV29-1 to TRBJ2-1; 11 bases are a match to TRBD2. The germline V gene has CDR1 SQVTM and CDR2 ANQGSEA. V trimming: 6 bases; J trimming: 6 bases; junction bases outside the gene matches: 13. The CDR3 covers 16 residues. CDR3 sequence: CSVDLKLAGDCNEQFF. CDR3 bases: TGCAGCGTCGACCTCAAACTAGCGGGGGACTGCAATGAGCAGTTCTTC.

This sequence joins TRBV27 and TRBJ2-1, with 7 bases lining up with TRBD2. With 3 bases clipped from V and 9 bases from J, the junction kept 11 bases outside the gene matches. The CDR3 is 15 residues long. Germline V gene lookup returns CDR1 MNHEY and CDR2 SMNVEV (reference sequence). The CDR3 nucleotides are TGTGCCAGCAGTTTCAGAGGGACTAATCCCCCTGAGCAGTTCTTC. Translation: CASSFRGTNPPEQFF.

The V call is TRBV2, the J call TRBJ1-6; D unclear. This CDR3 is 14 amino acids long. The V and J ends lost 3 bases and 7 bases respectively, with 10 bases between them. The germline V gene encodes CDR1 SNHLY and CDR2 FYNNEI. The CDR3 DNA reads as TGTGCCAGCAGTGATTGGTCGTCGAATTCACCCCTCCACTTT. Translation gives CASSDWSSNSPLHF. The complete variable domain, with remaining parts taken from reference TRBV2 and TRBJ1-6, reads EPEVTQTPSHQVTQMGQEVILRCVPISNHLYFYWYRQILGQKVEFLVSFYNNEISEKSEIFDDQFSVERPDGSNFTLKIRSTKLEDSAMYFCASSDWSSNSPLHFGNGTRLTVT.

This chain links TRBV4-3 with TRBJ1-6; TRBD1 is a possible D gene (6 bases). Germline CDR1 and CDR2: LGHNA and YSLEER. This CDR3 spans 14 amino acids. Trimming removed 1 base at V and 14 bases at J, with 15 bases between. The CDR3, as DNA: TGCGCCAGCAGCCAAGTACAGGGTAGTGCTGCCCTCCACTTT. Its protein is CASSQVQGSAALHF.

This clonotype appeared a few times. A much bigger clone sits one base away, suggesting this may be a read error. This chain links TRBV20-1 with TRBJ2-5, with D perhaps matching TRBD2 (6 bases). Germline lookup yields CDR1 DFQATT and CDR2 SNEGSKA (reference sequence). The CDR3 has 12 amino acids. The CDR3 sequence: CRAPGVQETQYF. CDR3 in DNA: TGCAGGGCACCGGGAGTGCAAGAGACCCAGTACTTC.

Many counts were recorded for this clonotype. This chain links TRBV6-2 or TRBV6-3 with TRBJ2-5; tentative D call: TRBD1 (6 bases). Trimming removed 6 bases at V and 5 bases at J, with 16 bases between. The CDR3 is 14 residues long. Germline CDR1 and CDR2: MNHEY and SVGEGT. DNA of the CDR3: TGTGCCAGCAGGGAACACAGGGTTCAGGAGACCCAGTACTTC. This encodes CASREHRVQETQYF.

This rearrangement joins TRBV7-2 to TRBJ1-2, with D possibly TRBD1 on 5 matching bases. Trimming removed 4 bases from V and 5 bases from J, with 14 bases in between. The V gene's germline CDR1 is SGHTA and CDR2 FQGNSA. This CDR3 is 14 amino acids long. CDR3 bases: TGTGCCAGCAGCTCCCGGGGTCGGGGGTATGGCTACACCTTC. Amino acid sequence: CASSSRGRGYGYTF.

The genes are TRBV5-1 and TRBJ2-7; D gene uncertain. V was shortened by 2 bases and J by 1 base, with 7 bases between the two germline ends. The CDR3 is 13 amino acids. Germline lookup yields CDR1 SGHRS and CDR2 YFSETQ. CDR3 sequence reads: CASSLFRSYEQYF. The CDR3 region has the DNA TGCGCCAGCAGCTTATTCCGGTCCTACGAGCAGTACTTC. The complete variable domain, with remaining parts taken from reference TRBV5-1 and TRBJ2-7, reads KAGVTQTPRYLIKTRGQQVTLSCSPISGHRSVSWYQQTPGQGLQFLFEYFSETQRNKGNFPGRFSGRQFSNSRSEMNVSTLELGDSALYLCASSLFRSYEQYFGPGTRLTVT.

The chain combines TRBV7-2 with TRBJ1-5; 9 bases agree with TRBD1. V gave up 1 base and J gave up 2 bases; unmatched junction bases: 3. Germline CDR1 reads SGHTA; CDR2 reads FQGNSA. The CDR3 is 16 amino acids. This CDR3 reads CASSLERTGGNQPQHF. The CDR3 DNA follows: TGTGCCAGCAGCTTAGAGAGGACAGGGGGCAATCAGCCCCAGCATTTT. The entire variable domain, with the rest obtained from reference TRBV7-2 and TRBJ1-5, is as follows: GAGVSQSPSNKVTEKGKDVELRCDPISGHTALYWYRQSLGQGLEFLIYFQGNSAPDKSGLPSDRFSAERTGGSVSTLTIQRTQQEDSAVYLCASSLERTGGNQPQHFGDGTRLSIL.

This clonotype has ten or more counts. The V and J genes are TRBV29-1 and TRBJ1-5, with 7 bases matching TRBD1. This CDR3 has 14 residues. Germline CDR1 and CDR2: SQVTM and ANQGSEA. V lost 1 base, J lost 7 bases, and 7 bases stayed unmatched. The CDR3 loop reads CSVEVEGGGQPQHF. In DNA form, the CDR3 reads TGCAGCGTTGAAGTTGAAGGGGGCGGCCAGCCCCAGCATTTT.

Here the CDR3 reads CASSLGSAVWGNEQYF. Written as DNA, the CDR3 is TGTGCCAGCAGCTTAGGTTCTGCCGTGTGGGGCAATGAGCAGTACTTC. The chain couples TRBV11-3 to TRBJ2-1; the D gene is possibly TRBD1 (5 bases). The J call may be in error: the DNA end matches TRBJ2-7 better. The CDR3 is 16 amino acids. From germline, CDR1 is SGHNT and CDR2 YENEEA.

The gene calls are TRBV5-1 and TRBJ2-7, with 9 bases that match TRBD2. The J call is in doubt because the DNA end fits TRBJ2-5 better. Germline V lookup: CDR1 SGHRS, CDR2 YFSETQ. The CDR3 spans 14 residues. The CDR3 sequence: CASSLDSGSGTQYF. The CDR3, as DNA: TGCGCCAGCAGCTTGGATAGCGGGAGTGGGACCCAGTACTTC.

The V call is TRBV20-1, the J call TRBJ2-1; D assignment may be TRBD1 or TRBD2 (5 bases each). The V gene lost 0 bases and the J gene lost 6 bases, with 18 bases spanning the gap. From germline, CDR1 is DFQATT and CDR2 SNEGSKA (reference sequence). The CDR3 consists of 16 residues. CDR3 sequence reads: CSARDPRPAGANEQFF. CDR3 nucleotides: TGCAGTGCTAGAGATCCCCGACCTGCCGGGGCCAATGAGCAGTTCTTC.

This clonotype was seen many times. The V gene is TRBV15, the J gene TRBJ2-5, with a possible D match to TRBD2 (5 bases). This CDR3 comprises 14 residues. Looked up from germline, CDR1 is LNHNV and CDR2 is YYDKDF (reference sequence). Trimming removed 5 bases at V and 2 bases at J, with 12 bases between. The CDR3: CATSEPGIQETQYF. The DNA for the CDR3 is TGTGCCACCAGCGAACCGGGGATACAAGAGACCCAGTACTTC. The full variable domain, its missing parts supplied by reference TRBV15 and TRBJ2-5, is DAMVIQNPRYQVTQFGKPVTLSCSQTLNHNVMYWYQQKSSQAPKLLFHYYDKDFNNEADTPDNFQSRRPNTSFCFLDIRSPGLGDTAMYLCATSEPGIQETQYFGPGTRLLVL.

This clonotype has at least ten counts. The chain joins TRBV5-1 to TRBJ2-1; D may be TRBD2 (5 bases). This CDR3 has 15 amino acids. Germline-derived CDR1 and CDR2 are SGHRS and YFSETQ. Trimming cost V 5 bases and J 6 bases, with 18 bases left between them. CDR3 DNA sequence: TGCGCCAGCAGAATAATTAAAGGACTCTCCAATGAGCAGTTCTTC. Translated, it gives CASRIIKGLSNEQFF.